This T cell receptor beta chain was identified during a study of siplizumab effects on memory and regulatory T cells. Some 92,000 TCR templates were assayed per sample. Profiling relied on immunoSEQ multiplex PCR, and the TCRdb table lists in-frame clones only, not all of them. The sample lists 90,000 to 140,000 clones, more than 85% occurring once. Study results and caveats: Proliferating Tregs in siplizumab cultures were never verified as suppressive. Alloreactive CD4+ clones that could be mapped were on average about 64% Treg-derived with siplizumab, against more than 25% in controls.

With regard to this clone: Antigen unknown.

The CDR3 length is 13 residues. Trimming removed 5 bases from V and 0 bases from J, with 7 bases in between. Germline CDR1 is LNHDA and CDR2 is SQIVND (reference sequence). This chain uses TRBV19 with TRBJ1-1; the D gene is possibly TRBD1 (6 bases). This TCR derives from a human donor in good health. Sequencing was performed on CD4+ T cells sorted from blood. The CDR3 DNA is TGTGCCAGTAGTCCAGGGGTGAACACTGAAGCTTTCTTT. Translation: CASSPGVNTEAFF.